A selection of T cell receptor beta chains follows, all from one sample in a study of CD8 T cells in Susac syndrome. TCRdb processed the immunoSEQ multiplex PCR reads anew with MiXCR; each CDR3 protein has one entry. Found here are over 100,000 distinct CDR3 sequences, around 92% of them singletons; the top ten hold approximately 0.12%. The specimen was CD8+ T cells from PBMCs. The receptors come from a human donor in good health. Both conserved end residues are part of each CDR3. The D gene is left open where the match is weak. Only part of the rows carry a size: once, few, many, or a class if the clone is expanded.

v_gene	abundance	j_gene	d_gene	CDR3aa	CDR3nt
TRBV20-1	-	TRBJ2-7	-	CSAREDYYEQYF	TGCAGTGCTAGAGAAGACTACTACGAGCAGTACTTC
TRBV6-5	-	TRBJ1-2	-	CASSYKGYGYTF	TGTGCCAGCAGTTACAAGGGCTATGGCTACACCTTC
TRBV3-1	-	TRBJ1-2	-	CASSHPRVGGYTF	TGTGCCAGCAGCCACCCTCGGGTAGGTGGCTACACCTTC
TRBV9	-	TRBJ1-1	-	CASSVVPTGGTEAFF	TGTGCCAGCAGCGTAGTTCCGACCGGTGGGACTGAAGCTTTCTTT
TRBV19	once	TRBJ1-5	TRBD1	CASRALQGRSRSNQPQHF	TGTGCCAGTAGAGCTCTACAGGGGAGGAGTAGGAGCAATCAGCCCCAGCATTTT
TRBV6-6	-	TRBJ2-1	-	CASRNEREQFF	TGTGCCAGCAGAAATGAACGTGAGCAGTTCTTC
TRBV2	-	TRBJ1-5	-	CASSGTNQPQHF	TGTGCCAGCAGTGGGACCAATCAGCCCCAGCATTTT
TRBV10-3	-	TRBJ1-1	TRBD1	CAIRGTGDTEAFF	TGTGCCATCCGAGGGACAGGGGACACTGAAGCTTTCTTT
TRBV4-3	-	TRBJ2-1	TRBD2	CASSQEGRLAGGNEQFF	TGCGCCAGCAGCCAAGAGGGGAGACTAGCGGGGGGCAATGAGCAGTTCTTC
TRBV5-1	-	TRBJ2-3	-	CASSPMSLGADTQYF	TGCGCCAGCAGCCCAATGAGCCTAGGAGCAGATACGCAGTATTTT
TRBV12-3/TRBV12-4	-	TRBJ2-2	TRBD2	CASSLRLAGPNTGELFF	TGTGCCAGCAGTTTAAGACTAGCGGGGCCGAACACCGGGGAGCTGTTTTTT
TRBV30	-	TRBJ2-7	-	CAWSVTKSYEQYF	TGTGCCTGGAGTGTGACCAAGTCCTACGAGCAGTACTTC
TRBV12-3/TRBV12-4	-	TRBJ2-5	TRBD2	CASSWSSGGQETQYF	TGTGCCAGCAGTTGGTCAAGCGGGGGGCAAGAGACCCAGTACTTC
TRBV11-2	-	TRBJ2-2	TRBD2	CASSLAPAGRFAGELFF	TGTGCCAGCAGCTTAGCTCCAGCGGGACGTTTCGCCGGGGAGCTGTTTTTT
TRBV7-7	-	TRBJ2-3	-	CASSLVFTDTQYF	TGTGCTAGCAGCTTAGTATTTACAGATACGCAGTATTTT
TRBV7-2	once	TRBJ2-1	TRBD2	CASSLGSGINNEQFF	TGTGCCAGCAGCTTAGGTAGCGGGATCAACAATGAGCAGTTCTTC
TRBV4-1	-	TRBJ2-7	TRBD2	CASSQGSGLAGEYEQYF	TGCGCCAGCAGCCAAGGAAGCGGACTAGCGGGAGAGTACGAGCAGTACTTC
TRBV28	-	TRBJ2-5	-	CASSFVAGSGETQYF	TGTGCCAGCAGTTTTGTGGCGGGATCGGGGGAGACCCAGTACTTC
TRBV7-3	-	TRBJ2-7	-	CASSPGTSYEQYF	TGTGCCAGCAGCCCTGGGACGTCCTACGAGCAGTACTTC
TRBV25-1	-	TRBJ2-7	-	CASSPPEGSYEQYF	TGTGCCAGCAGTCCCCCAGAGGGCTCCTACGAGCAGTACTTC
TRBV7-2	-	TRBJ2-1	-	CASSLAPGTGEQFF	TGTGCCAGCAGCTTAGCGCCCGGGACTGGCGAGCAGTTCTTC
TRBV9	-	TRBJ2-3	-	CASSVGAGDHTDTQYF	TGTGCCAGCAGCGTAGGGGCTGGTGATCACACAGATACGCAGTATTTT
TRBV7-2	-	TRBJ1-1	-	CASSISNTEAFF	TGTGCCAGCAGCATTAGTAACACTGAAGCTTTCTTT
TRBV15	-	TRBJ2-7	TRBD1	CATSREDRVMGEQYF	TGTGCCACCAGCAGAGAGGACAGGGTGATGGGCGAGCAGTACTTC
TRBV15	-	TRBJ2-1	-	CATSREYNEQFF	TGTGCCACCAGCAGGGAATACAATGAGCAGTTCTTC
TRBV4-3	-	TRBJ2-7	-	CASSQDFPGGEQYF	TGCGCCAGCAGCCAAGATTTCCCGGGCGGCGAGCAGTACTTC
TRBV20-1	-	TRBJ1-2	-	CSAGGGMGELNYGYTF	TGCAGTGCTGGGGGGGGAATGGGTGAACTTAACTATGGCTACACCTTC